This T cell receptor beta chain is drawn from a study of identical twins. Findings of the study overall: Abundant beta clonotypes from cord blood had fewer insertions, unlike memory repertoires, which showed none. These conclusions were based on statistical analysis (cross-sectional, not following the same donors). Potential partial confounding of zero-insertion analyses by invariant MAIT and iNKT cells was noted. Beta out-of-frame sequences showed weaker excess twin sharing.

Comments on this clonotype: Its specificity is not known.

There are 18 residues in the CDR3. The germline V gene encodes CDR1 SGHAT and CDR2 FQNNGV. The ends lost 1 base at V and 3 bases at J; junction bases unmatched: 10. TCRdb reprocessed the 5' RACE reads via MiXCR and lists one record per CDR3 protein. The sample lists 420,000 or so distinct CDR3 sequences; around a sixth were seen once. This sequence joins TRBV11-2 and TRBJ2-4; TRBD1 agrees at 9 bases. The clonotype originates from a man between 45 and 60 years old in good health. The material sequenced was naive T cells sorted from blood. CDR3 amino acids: CASSLGFRGQGNKNIQYF. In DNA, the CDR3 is TGTGCCAGCAGCTTAGGGTTTCGGGGACAGGGAAACAAAAACATTCAGTACTTC. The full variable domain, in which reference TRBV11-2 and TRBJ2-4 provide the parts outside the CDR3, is EAGVAQSPRYKIIEKRQSVAFWCNPISGHATLYWYQQILGQGPKLLIQFQNNGVVDDSQLPKDRFSAERLKGVDSTLKIQPAKLEDSAVYLCASSLGFRGQGNKNIQYFGAGTRLSVL.